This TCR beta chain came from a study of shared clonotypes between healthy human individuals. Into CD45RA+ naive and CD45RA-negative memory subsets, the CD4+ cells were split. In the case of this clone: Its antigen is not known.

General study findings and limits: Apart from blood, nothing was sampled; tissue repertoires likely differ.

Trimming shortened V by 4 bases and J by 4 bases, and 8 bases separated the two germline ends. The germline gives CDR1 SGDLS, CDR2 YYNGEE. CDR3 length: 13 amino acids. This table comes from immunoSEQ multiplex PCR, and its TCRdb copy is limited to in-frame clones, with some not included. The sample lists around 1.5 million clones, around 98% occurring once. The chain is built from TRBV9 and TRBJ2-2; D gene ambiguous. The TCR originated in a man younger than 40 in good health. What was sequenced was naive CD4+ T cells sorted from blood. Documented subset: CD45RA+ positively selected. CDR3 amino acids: CASSPQVTGELFF. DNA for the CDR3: TGTGCCAGCAGCCCCCAGGTCACCGGGGAGCTGTTTTTT.